Following are 12 T cell receptor beta chains from one sample sequenced in a study of cytomegalovirus exposure and HLA in healthy donors. A multiplex PCR was run with 60 Vbeta primers and 13 Jbeta primers. Assay used: immunoSEQ multiplex PCR; TCRdb lists only in-frame clones, some missing. The sample includes some 200,000 clones, 78% seen only once; the top ten take roughly 3%. Sequencing was carried out using PBMCs. All receptors come from a female donor in good health and CMV-seronegative.

The gene calls are TRBV5-1 and TRBJ1-1, with 7 bases aligning to TRBD1. The CDR3 is made up of 13 amino acids. Trimming cost V 7 bases and J 4 bases; bases outside gene matches: 7. CDR1 is SGHRS and CDR2 is YFSETQ in the germline V gene. CDR3 protein: CASFTPGGTEAFF. CDR3 DNA: TGCGCCAGCTTTACACCAGGGGGCACTGAAGCTTTCTTT. The entire variable domain, with the rest obtained from reference TRBV5-1 and TRBJ1-1, is as follows: KAGVTQTPRYLIKTRGQQVTLSCSPISGHRSVSWYQQTPGQGLQFLFEYFSETQRNKGNFPGRFSGRQFSNSRSEMNVSTLELGDSALYLCASFTPGGTEAFFGQGTRLTVV.

V is TRBV14 and J is TRBJ2-2; TRBD1 is a possible D gene (6 bases). The ends were cut back, 3 bases at V and 6 bases at J, with 11 bases in the middle. This CDR3 region has 14 residues. CDR1 is SGHDN, CDR2 FVKESK, per germline. CDR3 DNA sequence: TGTGCCAGCAGCCACTATACAGGGTCCGGGGAGCTGTTTTTT. Translation: CASSHYTGSGELFF.

This chain uses TRBV5-4 with TRBJ2-1, with a weak D call TRBD2 (5 bases). V was pared by 4 bases and J by 0 bases, with 14 bases between. The germline V gene encodes CDR1 SGHNT and CDR2 YYREEE (reference sequence). CDR3 length equals 16 residues. CDR3 loop: CASSPTPGSSYNEQFF. CDR3 DNA sequence: TGTGCCAGCAGCCCCACGCCGGGGAGCTCCTACAATGAGCAGTTCTTC.

The chain recombines TRBV19 with TRBJ2-3; the match to TRBD2 covers 8 bases. V lost 1 base and J lost 6; bases outside the gene matches: 12. This CDR3 has 17 residues. Germline CDR1 and CDR2: LNHDA and SQIVND (reference sequence). The CDR3 sequence: CASSIGPGAGGTDTQYF. The CDR3 DNA sequence: TGTGCCAGTAGTATAGGTCCGGGGGCGGGAGGAACGGATACGCAGTATTTT.

V usage is TRBV5-1 and J usage is TRBJ2-2, with D possibly being TRBD1 (6 bases). This CDR3 comprises 15 residues. The germline CDR1 and CDR2 sequences are SGHRS and YFSETQ. Trimming pared 0 bases from V and 3 bases from J, leaving 9 bases between. CDR3: CASSLVQGDTGELFF. As DNA, the CDR3 is TGCGCCAGCAGCTTGGTACAGGGAGACACCGGGGAGCTGTTTTTT.

The chain couples TRBV28 to TRBJ1-5, with TRBD1 identical over 8 bases. The CDR3 runs 15 residues. The germline gives CDR1 MDHEN, CDR2 SYDVKM. V lost 1 base and J lost 7; bases outside the gene matches: 6. The CDR3 DNA reads TGTGCCAGCAGTTTATCAGGGGGCAGCGGACAGCCCCAGCATTTT. It yields the protein CASSLSGGSGQPQHF.

The rearrangement links TRBV2 to TRBJ2-7; maybe TRBD2 (6 bases). The CDR3 has 13 amino acids. Germline CDR1 SNHLY, CDR2 FYNNEI. Between the trimmed V and J ends, which lost 6 bases and 6 bases, there was a span of 15 bases. CDR3 nucleotide sequence: TGTGCCAGCAGGCAAGTGTACGGGGGCGAGCAGTACTTC. This codes for CASRQVYGGEQYF. Supplemented by reference TRBV2 and TRBJ2-7, the full variable domain reads EPEVTQTPSHQVTQMGQEVILRCVPISNHLYFYWYRQILGQKVEFLVSFYNNEISEKSEIFDDQFSVERPDGSNFTLKIRSTKLEDSAMYFCASRQVYGGEQYFGPGTRLTVT.

This clone was seen only once. The rearrangement links TRBV5-4 to TRBJ1-4, with a possible D match to TRBD1 (5 bases). The germline V gene encodes CDR1 SGHNT and CDR2 YYREEE (reference sequence). The CDR3 has 15 amino acids. Trimming pared 1 base from V and 0 bases from J, leaving 7 bases between. CDR3 in amino acids: CASSLSTATNEKLFF. The CDR3 DNA sequence: TGTGCCAGCAGCTTGTCGACAGCAACTAATGAAAAACTGTTTTTT.

The V gene is TRBV5-1, the J gene TRBJ1-1; D is uncertain. This CDR3 is 17 amino acids long. Germline-derived CDR1 and CDR2 are SGHRS and YFSETQ. Trimming left V 0 bases short and J 0 bases short, with 15 bases between. DNA for the CDR3: TGCGCCAGCAGCTTGGAATTTGGTCGGGTTATGAACACTGAAGCTTTCTTT. This sequence encodes CASSLEFGRVMNTEAFF.

The rearrangement joins TRBV11-3 to TRBJ2-5; 9 bases line up with TRBD1. This CDR3 contains 12 residues. Germline V gene sequence: CDR1 SGHNT, CDR2 YENEEA. V gave up 9 bases and J gave up 7 bases; unmatched junction bases: 6. In DNA form, the CDR3 reads TGTGCCAGAAGGACAGGGGAAGGGACCCAGTACTTC. Translating gives CARRTGEGTQYF.

The V and J genes are TRBV5-6 and TRBJ2-5; 10 bases agree with TRBD2. V gave up 0 bases and J gave up 3 bases; unmatched junction bases: 5. CDR1 is SGHDT, CDR2 YYEEEE, per germline. This CDR3 is 16 amino acids long. CDR3 sequence reads: CASSLVGLAEKETQYF. The CDR3 region has the DNA TGTGCCAGCAGCTTGGTTGGACTAGCGGAAAAAGAGACCCAGTACTTC.

In its sample, this clone was seen once. The V gene is TRBV5-6, the J gene TRBJ1-2; TRBD1 is a possible D gene (6 bases). V was trimmed by 0 bases and J by 4 bases, leaving 13 bases between them. The germline V gene has CDR1 SGHDT and CDR2 YYEEEE. The CDR3 loop spans 15 amino acids. The DNA of the CDR3 is TGTGCCAGCAGCTTGGTCGGCAGGGGTGTCTATGGCTACACCTTC. As protein: CASSLVGRGVYGYTF.